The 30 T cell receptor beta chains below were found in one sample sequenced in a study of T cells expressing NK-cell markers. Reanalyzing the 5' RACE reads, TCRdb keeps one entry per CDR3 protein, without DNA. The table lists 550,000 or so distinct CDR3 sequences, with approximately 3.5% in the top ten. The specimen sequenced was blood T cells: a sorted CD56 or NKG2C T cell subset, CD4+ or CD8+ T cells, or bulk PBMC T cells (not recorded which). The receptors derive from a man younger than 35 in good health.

The CDR3 region is CASSLRIGLAVTDTQYF. This chain joins TRBV11-2 and TRBJ2-3; TCRdb selects TRBD2, and the lack of DNA leaves this call unchecked. Germline values: CDR1 SGHAT, CDR2 FQNNGV. CDR3 length: 17 residues.

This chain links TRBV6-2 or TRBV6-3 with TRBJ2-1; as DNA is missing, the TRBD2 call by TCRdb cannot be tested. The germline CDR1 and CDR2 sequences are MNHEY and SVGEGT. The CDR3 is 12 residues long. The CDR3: CASRTTSGPGFF.

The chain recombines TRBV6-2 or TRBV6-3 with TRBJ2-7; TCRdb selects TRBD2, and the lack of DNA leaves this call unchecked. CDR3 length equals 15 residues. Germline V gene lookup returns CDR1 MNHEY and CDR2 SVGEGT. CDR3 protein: CASSTTRDGHYEQYF.

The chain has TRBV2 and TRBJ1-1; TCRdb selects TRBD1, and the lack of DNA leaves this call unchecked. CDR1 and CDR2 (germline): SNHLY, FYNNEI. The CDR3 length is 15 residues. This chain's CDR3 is CASSDSGFGNTEAFF.

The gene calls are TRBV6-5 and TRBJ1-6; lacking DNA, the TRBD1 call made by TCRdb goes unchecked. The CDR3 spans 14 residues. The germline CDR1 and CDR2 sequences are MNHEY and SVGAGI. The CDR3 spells CASSSGTVGSPLHF.

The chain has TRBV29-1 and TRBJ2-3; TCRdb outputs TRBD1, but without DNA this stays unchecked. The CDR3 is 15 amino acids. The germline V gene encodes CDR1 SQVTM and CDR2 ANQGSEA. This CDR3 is CSAGVGTGSTDTQYF.

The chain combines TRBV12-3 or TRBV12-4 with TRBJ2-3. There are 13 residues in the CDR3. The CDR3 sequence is CASSLALFHTQYF.

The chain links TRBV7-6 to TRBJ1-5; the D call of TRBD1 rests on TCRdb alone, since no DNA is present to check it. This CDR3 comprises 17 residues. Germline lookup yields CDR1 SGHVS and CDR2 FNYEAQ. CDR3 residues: CASSLSVGTGSFQPQHF.

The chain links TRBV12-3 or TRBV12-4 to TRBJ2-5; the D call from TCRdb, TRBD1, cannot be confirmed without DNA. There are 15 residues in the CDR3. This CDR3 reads CASSPIIGVGETQYF.

CDR3 protein: CASSGLAGLKQETQYF. The chain is built from TRBV6-2 or TRBV6-3 and TRBJ2-5; TCRdb's D gene call, TRBD2, goes unchecked for lack of DNA. The germline CDR1 and CDR2 sequences are MNHEY and SVGEGT. The CDR3 runs to 16 residues.

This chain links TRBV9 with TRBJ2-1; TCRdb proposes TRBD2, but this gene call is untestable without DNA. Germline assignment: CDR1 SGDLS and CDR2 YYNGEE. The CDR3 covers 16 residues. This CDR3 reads CASSVFAGSDYNEQFF. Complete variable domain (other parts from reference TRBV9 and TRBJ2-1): DSGVTQTPKHLITATGQRVTLRCSPRSGDLSVYWYQQSLDQGLQFLIQYYNGEERAKGNILERFSAQQFPDLHSELNLSSLELGDSALYFCASSVFAGSDYNEQFFGPGTRLTVL.

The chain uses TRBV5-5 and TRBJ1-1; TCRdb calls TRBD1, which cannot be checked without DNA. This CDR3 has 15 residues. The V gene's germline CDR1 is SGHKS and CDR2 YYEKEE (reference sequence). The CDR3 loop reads CASNGAGAPYTEAFF.

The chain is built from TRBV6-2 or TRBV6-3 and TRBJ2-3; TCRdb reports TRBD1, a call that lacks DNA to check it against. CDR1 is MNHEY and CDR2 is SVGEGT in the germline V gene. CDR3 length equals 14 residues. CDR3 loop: CASTTGVGTDTQYF.

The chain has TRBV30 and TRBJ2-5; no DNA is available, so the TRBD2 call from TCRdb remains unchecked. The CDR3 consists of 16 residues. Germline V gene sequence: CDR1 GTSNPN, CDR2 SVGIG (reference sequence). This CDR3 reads CAWMGTSGSGFETQYF.

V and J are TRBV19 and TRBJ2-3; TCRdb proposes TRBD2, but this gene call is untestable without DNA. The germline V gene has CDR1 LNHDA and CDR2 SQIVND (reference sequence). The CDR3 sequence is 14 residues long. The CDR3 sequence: CASSILAGTDTQYF.

The CDR3 here is CASSLVPGQVGNEQFF. The chain is built from TRBV5-1 and TRBJ2-1; TCRdb picks TRBD1, but there is no DNA to check that call. CDR1 and CDR2 (germline): SGHRS, YFSETQ. The length of the CDR3 is 16 residues.

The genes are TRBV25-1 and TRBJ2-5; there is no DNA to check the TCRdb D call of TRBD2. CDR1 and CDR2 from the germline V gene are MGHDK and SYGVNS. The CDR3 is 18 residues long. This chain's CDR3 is CASSDREGGPRTQETQYF.

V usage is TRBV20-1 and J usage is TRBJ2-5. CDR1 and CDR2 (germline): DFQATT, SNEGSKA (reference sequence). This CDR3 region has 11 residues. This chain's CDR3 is CSASFMRPQYF.

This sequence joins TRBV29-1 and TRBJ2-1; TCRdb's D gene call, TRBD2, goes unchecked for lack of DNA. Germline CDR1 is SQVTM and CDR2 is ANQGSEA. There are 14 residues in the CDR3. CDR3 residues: CSAPHREGLSEQFF.

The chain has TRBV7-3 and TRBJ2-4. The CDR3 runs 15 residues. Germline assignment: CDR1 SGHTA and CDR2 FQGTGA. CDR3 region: CASSLFGLEENIQYF.

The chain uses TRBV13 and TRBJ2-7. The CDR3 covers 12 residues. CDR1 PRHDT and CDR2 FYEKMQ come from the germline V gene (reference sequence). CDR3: CASSLLTYEQYF.

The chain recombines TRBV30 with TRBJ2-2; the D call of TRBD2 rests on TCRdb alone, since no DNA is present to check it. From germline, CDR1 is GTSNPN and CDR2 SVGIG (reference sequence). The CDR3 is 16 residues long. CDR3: CALQQPRLKNTGELFF.

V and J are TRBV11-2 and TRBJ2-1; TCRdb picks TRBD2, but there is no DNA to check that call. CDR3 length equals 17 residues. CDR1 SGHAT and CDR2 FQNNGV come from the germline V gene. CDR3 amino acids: CASSIASGQSSYNEQFF.

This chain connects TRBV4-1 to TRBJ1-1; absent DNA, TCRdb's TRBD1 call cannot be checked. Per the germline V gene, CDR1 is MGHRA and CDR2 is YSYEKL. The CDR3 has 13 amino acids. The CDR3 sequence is CASSQDEGTEAFF.

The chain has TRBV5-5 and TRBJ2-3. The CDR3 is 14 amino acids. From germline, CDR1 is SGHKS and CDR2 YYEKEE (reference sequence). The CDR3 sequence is CASRGMLSSDTQYF.

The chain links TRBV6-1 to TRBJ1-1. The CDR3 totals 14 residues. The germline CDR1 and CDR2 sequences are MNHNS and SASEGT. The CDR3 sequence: CASSAGGTVTEAFF.

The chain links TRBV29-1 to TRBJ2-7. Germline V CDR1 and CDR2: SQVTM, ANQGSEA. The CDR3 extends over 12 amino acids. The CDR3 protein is CSVSPNSYEQYF.

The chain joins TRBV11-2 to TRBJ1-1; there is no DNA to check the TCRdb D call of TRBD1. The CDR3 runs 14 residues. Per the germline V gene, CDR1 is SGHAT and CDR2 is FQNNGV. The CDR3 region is CASSLGRAHSGAFF. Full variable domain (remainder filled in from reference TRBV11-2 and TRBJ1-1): EAGVAQSPRYKIIEKRQSVAFWCNPISGHATLYWYQQILGQGPKLLIQFQNNGVVDDSQLPKDRFSAERLKGVDSTLKIQPAKLEDSAVYLCASSLGRAHSGAFFGQGTRLTVV.

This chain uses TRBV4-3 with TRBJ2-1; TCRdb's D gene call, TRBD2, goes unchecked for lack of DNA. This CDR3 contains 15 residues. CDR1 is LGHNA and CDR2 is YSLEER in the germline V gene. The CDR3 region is CASSQDGVAYNEQFF.

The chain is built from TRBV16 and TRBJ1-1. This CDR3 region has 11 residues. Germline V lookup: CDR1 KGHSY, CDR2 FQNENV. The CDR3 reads CASSAVAEAFF.